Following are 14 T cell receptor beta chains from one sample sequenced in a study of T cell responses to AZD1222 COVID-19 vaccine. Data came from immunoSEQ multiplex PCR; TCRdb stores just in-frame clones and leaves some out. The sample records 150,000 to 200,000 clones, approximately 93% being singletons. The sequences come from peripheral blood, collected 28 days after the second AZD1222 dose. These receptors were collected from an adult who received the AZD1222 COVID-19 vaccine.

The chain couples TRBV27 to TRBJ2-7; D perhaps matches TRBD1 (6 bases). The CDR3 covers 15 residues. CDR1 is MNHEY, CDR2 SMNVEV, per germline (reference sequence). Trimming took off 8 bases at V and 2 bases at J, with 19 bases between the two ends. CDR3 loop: CASSKSWTAAYEQYF. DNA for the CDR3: TGTGCCAGCTCGAAGTCGTGGACAGCAGCCTACGAGCAGTACTTC.

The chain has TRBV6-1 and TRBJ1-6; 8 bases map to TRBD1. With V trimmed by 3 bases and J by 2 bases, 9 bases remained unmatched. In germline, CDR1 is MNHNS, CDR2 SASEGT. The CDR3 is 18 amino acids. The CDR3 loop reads CASSDAGQGWTYNSPLHF. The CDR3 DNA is TGTGCCAGCAGTGACGCTGGACAGGGATGGACCTATAATTCACCCCTCCACTTT.

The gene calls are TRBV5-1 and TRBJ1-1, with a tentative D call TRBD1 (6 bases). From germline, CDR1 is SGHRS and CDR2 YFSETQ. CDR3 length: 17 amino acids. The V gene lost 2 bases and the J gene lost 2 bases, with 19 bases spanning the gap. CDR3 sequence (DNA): TGCGCCAGCAGCTTAGGAAGGGGGTTAGGGTCTAACACTGAAGCTTTCTTT. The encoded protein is CASSLGRGLGSNTEAFF.

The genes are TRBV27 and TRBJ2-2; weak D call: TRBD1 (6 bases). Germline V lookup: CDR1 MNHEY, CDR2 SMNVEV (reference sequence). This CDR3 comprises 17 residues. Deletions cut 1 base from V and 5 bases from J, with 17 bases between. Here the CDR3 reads CASSLYPRGRVTGELFF. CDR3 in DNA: TGTGCCAGCAGTTTATACCCCAGGGGACGGGTTACCGGGGAGCTGTTTTTT.

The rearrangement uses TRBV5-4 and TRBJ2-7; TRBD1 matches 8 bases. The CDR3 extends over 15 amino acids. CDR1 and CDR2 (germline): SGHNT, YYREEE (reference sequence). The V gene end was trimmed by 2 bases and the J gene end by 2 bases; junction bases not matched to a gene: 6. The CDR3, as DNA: TGTGCCAGCAGCTTAGAGGGGACAGGAGCCTACGAGCAGTACTTC. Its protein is CASSLEGTGAYEQYF.

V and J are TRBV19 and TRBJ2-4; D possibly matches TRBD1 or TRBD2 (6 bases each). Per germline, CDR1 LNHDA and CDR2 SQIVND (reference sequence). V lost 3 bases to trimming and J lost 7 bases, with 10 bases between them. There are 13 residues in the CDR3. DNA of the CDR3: TGTGCCAGTAGTATTAAGGGGGGTAACATTCAGTACTTC. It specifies CASSIKGGNIQYF.

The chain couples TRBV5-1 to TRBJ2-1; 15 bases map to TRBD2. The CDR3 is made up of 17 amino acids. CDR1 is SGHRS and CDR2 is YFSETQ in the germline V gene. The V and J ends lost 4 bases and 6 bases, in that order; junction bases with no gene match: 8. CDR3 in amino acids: CASSGPGLAGGGNEQFF. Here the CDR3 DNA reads TGCGCCAGCAGCGGCCCGGGACTAGCGGGAGGAGGCAATGAGCAGTTCTTC.

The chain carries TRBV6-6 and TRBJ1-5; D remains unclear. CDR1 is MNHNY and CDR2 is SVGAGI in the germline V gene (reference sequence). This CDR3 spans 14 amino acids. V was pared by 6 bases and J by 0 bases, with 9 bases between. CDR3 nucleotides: TGTGCCAGCAGCGCAGCTTATAGCAATCAGCCCCAGCATTTT. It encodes CASSAAYSNQPQHF.

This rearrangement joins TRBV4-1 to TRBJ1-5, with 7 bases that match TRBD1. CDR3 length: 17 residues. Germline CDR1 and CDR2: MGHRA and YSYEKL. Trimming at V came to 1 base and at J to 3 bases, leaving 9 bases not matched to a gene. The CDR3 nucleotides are TGCGCCAGCAGCCAAGCGACAGGGAGTGGGTACAATCAGCCCCAGCATTTT. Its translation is CASSQATGSGYNQPQHF.

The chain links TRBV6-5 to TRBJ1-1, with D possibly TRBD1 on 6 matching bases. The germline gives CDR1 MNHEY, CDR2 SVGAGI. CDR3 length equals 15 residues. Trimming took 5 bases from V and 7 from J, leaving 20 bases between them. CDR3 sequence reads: CASSPPNRENVEAFF. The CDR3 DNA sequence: TGTGCCAGCAGTCCCCCTAACAGGGAAAACGTTGAAGCTTTCTTT.

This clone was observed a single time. CDR3 sequence reads: CASSTTRNNRNSPLHF. The CDR3 bases are TGTGCCAGCAGCACAACCAGAAACAACCGTAATTCACCCCTCCACTTT. The chain recombines TRBV27 with TRBJ1-6; unclear D gene. Germline V lookup: CDR1 MNHEY, CDR2 SMNVEV (reference sequence). The CDR3 totals 16 residues. V shed 6 bases and J shed 6 bases, with 18 bases lying between them.

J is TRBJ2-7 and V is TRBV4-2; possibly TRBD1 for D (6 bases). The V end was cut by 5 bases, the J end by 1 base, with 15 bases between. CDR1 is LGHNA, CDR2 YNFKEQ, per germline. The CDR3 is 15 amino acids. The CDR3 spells CASSGGYSMSYEQYF. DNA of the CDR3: TGTGCCAGCAGCGGGGGCTACTCTATGTCCTACGAGCAGTACTTC.

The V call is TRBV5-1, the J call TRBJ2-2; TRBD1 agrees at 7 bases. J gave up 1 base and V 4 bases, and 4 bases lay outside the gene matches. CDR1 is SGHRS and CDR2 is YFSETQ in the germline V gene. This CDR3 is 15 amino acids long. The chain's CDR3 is CASSTGQRNTGELFF. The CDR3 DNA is TGCGCCAGCAGCACGGGACAGCGGAACACCGGGGAGCTGTTTTTT.

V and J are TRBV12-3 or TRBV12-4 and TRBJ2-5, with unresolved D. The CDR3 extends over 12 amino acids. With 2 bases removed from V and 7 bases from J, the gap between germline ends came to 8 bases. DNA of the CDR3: TGTGCCAGCAGTTTACTTAGGCGGACCCAGTACTTC. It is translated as CASSLLRRTQYF.